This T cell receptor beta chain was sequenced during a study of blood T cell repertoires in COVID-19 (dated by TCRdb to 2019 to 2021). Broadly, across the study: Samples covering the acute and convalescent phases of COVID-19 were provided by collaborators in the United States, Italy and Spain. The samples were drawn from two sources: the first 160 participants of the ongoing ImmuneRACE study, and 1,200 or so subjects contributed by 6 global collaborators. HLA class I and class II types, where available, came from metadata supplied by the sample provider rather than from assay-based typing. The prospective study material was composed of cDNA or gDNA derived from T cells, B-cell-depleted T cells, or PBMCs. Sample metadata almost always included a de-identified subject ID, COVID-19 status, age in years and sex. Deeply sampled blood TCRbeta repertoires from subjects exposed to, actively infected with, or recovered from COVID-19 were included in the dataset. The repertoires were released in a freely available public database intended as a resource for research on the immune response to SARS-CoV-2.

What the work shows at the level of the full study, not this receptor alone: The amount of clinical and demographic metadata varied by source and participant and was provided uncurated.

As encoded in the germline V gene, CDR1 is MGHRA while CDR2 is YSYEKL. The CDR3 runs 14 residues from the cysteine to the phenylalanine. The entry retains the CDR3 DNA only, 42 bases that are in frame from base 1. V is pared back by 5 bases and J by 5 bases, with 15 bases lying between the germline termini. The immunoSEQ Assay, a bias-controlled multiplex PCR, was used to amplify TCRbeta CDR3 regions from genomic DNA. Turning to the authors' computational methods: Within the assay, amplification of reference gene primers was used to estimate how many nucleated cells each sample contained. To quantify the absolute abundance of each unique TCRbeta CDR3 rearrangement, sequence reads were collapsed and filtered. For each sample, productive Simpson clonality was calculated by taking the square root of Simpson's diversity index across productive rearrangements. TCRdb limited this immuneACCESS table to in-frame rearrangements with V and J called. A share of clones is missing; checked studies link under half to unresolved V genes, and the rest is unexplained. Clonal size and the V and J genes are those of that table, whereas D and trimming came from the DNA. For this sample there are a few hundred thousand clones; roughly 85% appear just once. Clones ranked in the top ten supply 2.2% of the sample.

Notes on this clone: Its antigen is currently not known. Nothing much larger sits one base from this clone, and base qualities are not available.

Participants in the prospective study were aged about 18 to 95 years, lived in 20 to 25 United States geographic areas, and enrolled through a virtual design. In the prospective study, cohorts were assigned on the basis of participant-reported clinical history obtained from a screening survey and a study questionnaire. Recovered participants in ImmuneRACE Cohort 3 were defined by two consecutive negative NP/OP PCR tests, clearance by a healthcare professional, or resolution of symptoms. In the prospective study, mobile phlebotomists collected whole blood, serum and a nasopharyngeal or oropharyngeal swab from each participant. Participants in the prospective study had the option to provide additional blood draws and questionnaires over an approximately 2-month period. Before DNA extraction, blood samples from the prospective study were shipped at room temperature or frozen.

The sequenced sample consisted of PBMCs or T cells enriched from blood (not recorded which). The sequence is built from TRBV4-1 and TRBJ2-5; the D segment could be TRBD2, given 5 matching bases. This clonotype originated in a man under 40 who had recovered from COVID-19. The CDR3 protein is CASSVQRRGETQYF. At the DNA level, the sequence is TGCGCCAGCAGCGTACAAAGGCGAGGGGAGACCCAGTACTTC.